The source of this T cell receptor beta chain is a study of early T cells in non-severe SARS-CoV-2 infection. V lost 0 bases to trimming and J lost 8 bases, with 12 bases between them. Germline assignment: CDR1 DFQATT and CDR2 SNEGSKA (reference sequence). This CDR3 contains 13 residues. TCRdb itself ran the 5' RACE reads through MiXCR, one entry per CDR3 protein. Among 70,000 to 80,000 distinct CDR3 sequences listed, around an eighth were seen once. This clonotype has only a few counts. This sequence originates from an adult who was a healthcare worker with PCR-confirmed SARS-CoV-2 infection or an uninfected control (not recorded which). This chain joins TRBV20-1 and TRBJ2-3; D call uncertain. The material sequenced was whole blood, taken at baseline. The CDR3 region has the DNA TGCAGTGCTAGAGACCGTTACGTCGCTACGCAGTATTTT. Encoded protein: CSARDRYVATQYF.